This TCR beta chain stems from a study of T cells in Graves' hyperthyroidism and ophthalmopathy. General study points: Ophthalmopathy and stable hyperthyroidism were told apart by a 13 V-J model.

The sample holds many counts of this clonotype. Its target is not known. RNA transcripts served as the template for amplifying TCR beta CDR3 regions. Researchers ran a first-round RT-PCR on the TCR CDR3 using the HTBI primer set. One entry per CDR3 protein, called by TCRdb with MiXCR from the multiplex PCR reads. Of some 700,000 distinct CDR3 sequences listed, 17% are singletons. Germline values: CDR1 SGHAT, CDR2 FQNNGV. Trimming removed 5 bases from V and 8 bases from J; junction bases left unmatched: 8. This CDR3 spans 14 amino acids. Diagnostic decisions used clinical symptoms, serum thyroxine and TRAb, thyroid ultrasound and orbital computed tomography.

The sequenced sample consisted of blood. The chain links TRBV11-2 to TRBJ2-1; TRBD1 aligns across 8 bases. The receptor was isolated from a man between 50 and 59 years old with Graves' hyperthyroidism. For the CDR3, the DNA is TGTGCCAGCAGCGCGGGACAGGTTGTAGATGAGCAGTTCTTC. It specifies CASSAGQVVDEQFF.